The subject of this entry is one T cell receptor beta chain. Its antigen is still unknown. These data are taken from a study of blood T cells in healthy people across ages. Study outcomes and limitations: Donor CMV status was unknown, possibly confounding expanded clonotype changes. Per-million-T-cell TCR beta diversity fell roughly linearly with age.

The authors isolated at least 7 million PBMCs per sample. Next came a second PCR, run for roughly 7 to 12 cycles, which used a sample-barcoded 5' primer along with a J-beta primer mix. Each cDNA was tagged by a template-switch adaptor containing 12 random nucleotides. TCRdb ran MiXCR on the 5' RACE reads and lists one entry per CDR3 protein. The profile shows roughly 1,300,000 distinct CDR3 sequences, approximately 63% of them singletons. The origin of this receptor is a young man in good health. Sequencing input: blood.

The DNA of the CDR3 is TGTGCCAGCAGTTACGTGGGGGGGGTTGAGCAGTTCTTC. Residues: CASSYVGGVEQFF. The chain has TRBV6-5 and TRBJ2-1; 7 nucleotides agree with TRBD2. The germline CDR1 and CDR2 sequences are MNHEY and SVGAGI. The CDR3 loop spans 13 amino acids. V gave up 2 bases and J gave up 9 bases; unmatched junction bases: 4.